This T cell receptor beta chain was captured by sequencing in a study of cytomegalovirus exposure and HLA in healthy donors. General study results and limits: Several of the most significant clusters appeared, in a later analysis, to be linked to common viral pathogens. Immune exposure data for these donors was limited to CMV serostatus.

V was shortened by 3 bases and J by 8 bases, with 10 bases between the two germline ends. The CDR3 spans 12 residues. Germline loops: CDR1 SGHTA, CDR2 FQGNSA. Comment on this clone: The target antigen is unknown.

Donors showed nominal health when sampled, although they likely had unrecorded immune exposures. The PCR used 60 Vbeta and 13 Jbeta primers. The data were produced by immunoSEQ multiplex PCR, yet TCRdb's version contains in-frame clones alone and is incomplete. The sample records approximately 78,000 clones, 65% to 80% being singletons. The chain uses TRBV7-2 and TRBJ1-2, with a weak D call TRBD1 (6 bases). This TCR came from a man aged 35 to 55 in good health and CMV-seropositive. The specimen was PBMCs. Here the CDR3 reads CASSLGASGYTF. DNA for the CDR3: TGTGCCAGCAGCTTGGGGGCGAGCGGCTACACCTTC.